Below are 21 T cell receptor beta chains sequenced from a single sample in a study of spatial heterogeneity in lung cancer. As to time point: sample taken at primary tumor resection. Without sorting, whole RNA was sequenced from tumor, nontumor lung or frozen PBMC. TCRdb re-analysed the 5' RACE reads in MiXCR, keeping a single row per CDR3 protein. This table has 89,000 or so distinct CDR3 sequences, 15% to 25% appearing once. The sample was PBMCs, taken at surgery. The receptors come from a male donor with early-stage non-small cell lung cancer.

CDR3 in amino acids: CSAPRSGSTDTQYF. The CDR3 DNA sequence: TGCAGTGCTCCTCGCAGCGGGAGCACAGATACGCAGTATTTT. The chain has TRBV20-1 and TRBJ2-3, with a weak D call TRBD2 (6 bases). This CDR3 has 14 amino acids. V lost 5 bases and J 0 bases, leaving 12 bases between the germline ends. The V gene's germline CDR1 is DFQATT and CDR2 SNEGSKA (reference sequence).

V gene TRBV28 combines with J gene TRBJ2-1; tentative D call: TRBD2 (5 bases). The CDR3 sequence is 16 residues long. The ends were cut back, 4 bases at V and 0 bases at J, with 13 bases in the middle. Germline V gene lookup returns CDR1 MDHEN and CDR2 SYDVKM. CDR3 sequence (DNA): TGTGCCAGCAGTTCTGCGGCCGGGATCTCCTACAATGAGCAGTTCTTC. It translates to CASSSAAGISYNEQFF.

The rearrangement uses TRBV18 and TRBJ2-3, with TRBD2 identical over 9 bases. Germline CDR1 is KGHSH and CDR2 is LQKENI. Trimming removed 0 bases from V and 2 bases from J; junction bases left unmatched: 3. The CDR3 is 16 residues long. The chain's CDR3 is CASSPPASGVTDTQYF. For the CDR3, the DNA is TGTGCCAGCTCACCACCGGCTAGCGGGGTCACAGATACGCAGTATTTT.

There are a few counts of this clonotype. V and J are TRBV7-2 and TRBJ1-1; TRBD1 is a possible D gene (5 bases). Germline lookup yields CDR1 SGHTA and CDR2 FQGNSA. V lost 3 bases and J 11 bases, leaving 16 bases between the germline ends. This CDR3 contains 13 residues. This chain's CDR3 is CASSLGLGAEAFF. For the CDR3, the DNA is TGTGCCAGCAGCTTGGGCCTCGGGGCGGAGGCTTTCTTT.

This sequence joins TRBV2 and TRBJ2-2; a weak D match, TRBD2 (6 bases). Trimming shortened V by 1 base and J by 6 bases, and 12 bases separated the two germline ends. Germline V gene data show CDR1 as SNHLY and CDR2 as FYNNEI. This CDR3 region has 15 residues. CDR3 sequence (DNA): TGTGCCAGCAGTGAAGTGACTAGTGGCTCCGGGGAGCTGTTTTTT. Amino acid sequence: CASSEVTSGSGELFF.

This clonotype turned up a few times. The V and J genes are TRBV10-3 and TRBJ1-3, with no clear D. Trimming cost V 3 bases and J 2 bases, with 5 bases left between them. This CDR3 has 13 residues. Germline V gives CDR1 ENHRY, CDR2 SYGVKD. In DNA form, the CDR3 reads TGTGCCATCAGTGACACAGCTGGAAACACCATATATTTT. Protein sequence: CAISDTAGNTIYF.

J is TRBJ2-7 and V is TRBV7-2, with 7 bases identical to TRBD2. After removal of 5 bases from V and 0 bases from J, the junction contained 7 bases not matched to a gene. Germline V gene lookup returns CDR1 SGHTA and CDR2 FQGNSA. The CDR3 consists of 15 residues. In DNA form, the CDR3 reads TGTGCCAGCAGCCCTAGCGGAGGGAGCTCCTACGAGCAGTACTTC. As protein: CASSPSGGSSYEQYF.

Here the CDR3 DNA reads TGCAGTGCTAGAGGAAGGACAGCCTATGGCTACACCTTC. Protein: CSARGRTAYGYTF. The rearrangement joins TRBV20-1 to TRBJ1-2, with a weak D call TRBD1 (6 bases). CDR1 and CDR2 (germline): DFQATT, SNEGSKA (reference sequence). The CDR3 sequence is 13 residues long. V was clipped by 1 base and J by 4 bases, with 10 bases between them.

The CDR3 region has the DNA TGTGCCAGCGCCCCTGGAGGGGCTAGCACAGATACGCAGTATTTT. Translating gives CASAPGGASTDTQYF. The V gene is TRBV28, the J gene TRBJ2-3; D may be TRBD2 (6 bases). Germline-derived CDR1 and CDR2 are MDHEN and SYDVKM. CDR3 length: 15 residues. Trimming took 8 bases from V and 0 from J, leaving 15 bases between them. The full variable domain, with the rest looked up from reference TRBV28 and TRBJ2-3, is DVKVTQSSRYLVKRTGEKVFLECVQDMDHENMFWYRQDPGLGLRLIYFSYDVKMKEKGDIPEGYSVSREKKERFSLILESASTNQTSMYLCASAPGGASTDTQYFGPGTRLTVL.

The J gene is TRBJ2-3, the V gene TRBV14; D gene uncertain. Germline CDR1 and CDR2: SGHDN and FVKESK. V was clipped by 0 bases and J by 7 bases, with 8 bases between them. This CDR3 comprises 13 residues. DNA of the CDR3: TGTGCCAGCAGCCAAGATTTGGTAAATACGCAGTATTTT. Protein: CASSQDLVNTQYF.

This chain connects TRBV12-3 or TRBV12-4 to TRBJ1-1; D is unclear. V gave up 9 bases and J gave up 2 bases, with 13 bases separating them. There are 13 residues in the CDR3. The CDR3: CASSVSLNTEAFF. CDR3 bases: TGTGCCAGTTCAGTAAGCTTAAACACTGAAGCTTTCTTT.

V gene TRBV7-8 combines with J gene TRBJ1-1; possible D gene TRBD1, 5 bases. Trimming removed 5 bases at V and 0 bases at J, with 13 bases between. Germline V lookup: CDR1 SGHVS, CDR2 FQNEAQ. This CDR3 spans 15 amino acids. CDR3 sequence reads: CASSLRVGVNTEAFF. CDR3 DNA: TGTGCCAGCAGCCTACGCGTGGGGGTGAACACTGAAGCTTTCTTT.

This chain joins TRBV5-1 and TRBJ2-1; D is unresolved. The ends were cut back, 1 base at V and 10 bases at J, with 6 bases in the middle. The germline V gene has CDR1 SGHRS and CDR2 YFSETQ. The CDR3 spans 11 residues. CDR3 DNA: TGCGCCAGCAGCTTGACGGAAGAGCAGTTCTTC. Amino acids: CASSLTEEQFF.

This clonotype was counted between two and nine times. V gene TRBV7-2 combines with J gene TRBJ2-1; tentatively, D is TRBD1 or TRBD2 (6 bases each). The germline V gene encodes CDR1 SGHTA and CDR2 FQGNSA. This CDR3 contains 16 residues. Trimming removed 5 bases at V and 9 bases at J, with 23 bases between. The CDR3 region is CASSEVASRGAREQFF. CDR3 nucleotide sequence: TGTGCCAGCAGCGAGGTAGCCTCGAGGGGGGCACGTGAGCAGTTCTTC.

This chain links TRBV20-1 with TRBJ2-3, with TRBD2 matching 7 bases. Germline CDR1 DFQATT, CDR2 SNEGSKA (reference sequence). The CDR3 covers 13 residues. J gave up 3 bases and V 2 bases, and 2 bases lay outside the gene matches. CDR3 loop: CSARREETDTQYF. CDR3 DNA sequence: TGCAGTGCTAGACGGGAGGAGACAGATACGCAGTATTTT.

This clonotype was counted between two and nine times. This sequence joins TRBV19 and TRBJ2-2; D possibly corresponds to TRBD1 (6 bases). Germline V gene data show CDR1 as LNHDA and CDR2 as SQIVND (reference sequence). V shed 9 bases and J shed 13 bases, with 24 bases lying between them. The CDR3 length is 14 residues. The CDR3 here is CASNQDRGVGRLFF. CDR3 DNA: TGTGCCAGCAACCAGGACAGAGGGGTTGGACGGCTGTTTTTT.

CDR3 sequence reads: CASSEEQGNQPQHF. For the CDR3, the DNA is TGTGCCAGCAGTGAGGAGCAGGGCAATCAGCCCCAGCATTTT. The chain recombines TRBV2 with TRBJ1-5; D uncertain. The V gene lost 3 bases and the J gene lost 2 bases, with 8 bases spanning the gap. The CDR3 has 14 amino acids. Germline V gene sequence: CDR1 SNHLY, CDR2 FYNNEI.

This sequence joins TRBV4-1 and TRBJ2-7; perhaps TRBD2 as D (5 bases). Germline loops: CDR1 MGHRA, CDR2 YSYEKL. This CDR3 spans 16 amino acids. V gave up 4 bases and J gave up 3 bases, with 19 bases separating them. CDR3: CASSPGFGEINYEQYF. CDR3 DNA: TGCGCCAGCAGCCCCGGTTTCGGGGAAATTAACTACGAGCAGTACTTC.

The chain employs TRBV29-1 and TRBJ2-3; 9 nucleotides line up with TRBD2. The CDR3 contains 14 residues. The germline CDR1 and CDR2 sequences are SQVTM and ANQGSEA. The V and J ends lost 4 bases and 6 bases, in that order; junction bases with no gene match: 8. The CDR3 DNA follows: TGCAGCGTTGGAAGGCGGGAGGGCCCTGATACGCAGTATTTT. Protein product: CSVGRREGPDTQYF.

Many counts were recorded for this clonotype. This chain links TRBV28 with TRBJ1-4; tentative D call: TRBD1 (5 bases). V was cut by 6 bases and J by 8 bases, with 16 bases left in between. CDR3 length equals 14 residues. Per germline, CDR1 MDHEN and CDR2 SYDVKM. The chain's CDR3 is CASSSGALREKLFF. In DNA form, the CDR3 reads TGTGCCAGCAGCTCCGGGGCGCTTAGGGAAAAACTGTTTTTT.

The chain recombines TRBV12-3 or TRBV12-4 with TRBJ2-2, with TRBD1 identical over 8 bases. The J segment lost 0 bases and the V segment lost 6 bases, leaving 9 bases of the junction unmatched. The CDR3 runs to 17 residues. The CDR3 protein is CASSSGTGFANTGELFF. CDR3 DNA: TGTGCCAGCAGCTCCGGGACAGGATTTGCGAACACCGGGGAGCTGTTTTTT.